This is a list of T cell receptor beta chains from one sample in a study of cytomegalovirus exposure and HLA in healthy donors. Method: immunoSEQ multiplex PCR; TCRdb's copy keeps in-frame clones and lacks some. The sample includes about 130,000 clones. Source material: PBMCs. The source of these receptors is a woman aged 40 to 50 in good health and CMV-seropositive. Both conserved end residues are part of each CDR3. Each record gives: V gene, D gene, J gene, CDR3 protein, CDR3 DNA. The D gene is left open where the match is weak.

V: TRBV19; D: TRBD1; J: TRBJ1-5; CDR3: CASSIDTGVRNQPQHF; DNA: TGTGCCAGTAGTATAGATACAGGGGTAAGGAATCAGCCCCAGCATTTT
V: TRBV27; D: TRBD1; J: TRBJ2-2; CDR3: CASSFRTGVDTGELFF; DNA: TGTGCCAGCAGTTTTCGGACAGGGGTGGACACCGGGGAGCTGTTTTTT
V: TRBV5-4; D: TRBD2; J: TRBJ2-7; CDR3: CASSLASGDRGQYF; DNA: TGTGCCAGCAGCCTGGCTAGCGGCGATAGGGGGCAGTACTTC
V: TRBV5-4; D: -; J: TRBJ1-5; CDR3: CASSLRGSNQPQHF; DNA: TGTGCCAGCAGCTTAAGGGGATCTAATCAGCCCCAGCATTTT
V: TRBV11-2; D: -; J: TRBJ2-6; CDR3: CASSLDSSGANVLTF; DNA: TGTGCCAGCAGCTTAGATAGCTCTGGGGCCAACGTCCTGACTTTC
V: TRBV7-3; D: -; J: TRBJ1-5; CDR3: CASSLLLQAGQPQHF; DNA: TGTGCCAGCAGCTTATTACTACAGGCAGGTCAGCCCCAGCATTTT
V: TRBV10-1; D: TRBD2; J: TRBJ2-3; CDR3: CASSEFPRLAGTDTQYF; DNA: TGCGCCAGCAGTGAGTTTCCTCGACTAGCGGGAACCGATACGCAGTATTTT
V: TRBV28; D: TRBD2; J: TRBJ2-2; CDR3: CASSFERELVGELFF; DNA: TGTGCCAGCAGTTTCGAGCGGGAGTTGGTCGGGGAGCTGTTTTTT
V: TRBV6-5; D: -; J: TRBJ2-7; CDR3: CASSYSGTGRTYEQYF; DNA: TGTGCCAGCAGTTACTCCGGGACTGGCCGAACCTACGAGCAGTACTTC
V: TRBV15; D: -; J: TRBJ1-3; CDR3: CATSRDQGAVGNTIYF; DNA: TGTGCCACCAGCAGAGATCAAGGGGCAGTCGGAAACACCATATATTTT
V: TRBV5-1; D: TRBD2; J: TRBJ2-7; CDR3: CASSLAAGGFYEQYF; DNA: TGCGCCAGCAGCTTAGCAGCGGGGGGGTTCTACGAGCAGTACTTC
V: TRBV7-6; D: TRBD2; J: TRBJ2-1; CDR3: CASSLVLAGNEQFF; DNA: TGTGCCAGCAGCTTAGTACTAGCGGGCAATGAGCAGTTCTTC
V: TRBV10-3; D: -; J: TRBJ2-6; CDR3: CAIKISAGSGANVLTF; DNA: TGTGCCATCAAGATAAGCGCCGGTTCCGGGGCCAACGTCCTGACTTTC
V: TRBV2; D: -; J: TRBJ2-7; CDR3: CASTPGLSYEQYF; DNA: TGTGCCAGCACCCCCGGGTTAAGCTACGAGCAGTACTTC
V: TRBV6-1; D: TRBD1; J: TRBJ1-1; CDR3: CASSEGQGRLAFF; DNA: TGTGCCAGCAGTGAGGGACAGGGGAGGTTGGCTTTCTTT
V: TRBV7-9; D: TRBD1; J: TRBJ1-2; CDR3: CASSPPPRGLNGYTF; DNA: TGTGCCAGCAGCCCTCCCCCCAGGGGGTTGAATGGCTACACCTTC
V: TRBV9; D: TRBD2; J: TRBJ2-5; CDR3: CASSVEGSGSGETQYF; DNA: TGTGCCAGCAGCGTAGAAGGGAGCGGGAGCGGGGAGACCCAGTACTTC
V: TRBV7-5; D: -; J: TRBJ2-7; CDR3: CARWGGRARTPSYEQYF; DNA: TGTGCTCGCTGGGGGGGCAGGGCCAGAACTCCTTCATACGAGCAGTACTTC
V: TRBV19; D: TRBD2; J: TRBJ2-3; CDR3: CASSTGTITDTQYF; DNA: TGTGCCAGTAGCACCGGGACTATCACAGATACGCAGTATTTT
V: TRBV7-3; D: -; J: TRBJ1-4; CDR3: CASSLMTATNEKLFF; DNA: TGTGCCAGCAGCTTAATGACAGCAACTAATGAAAAACTGTTTTTT
V: TRBV29-1; D: -; J: TRBJ2-3; CDR3: CSGYADTQYF; DNA: TGCAGCGGCTACGCAGATACGCAGTATTTT
V: TRBV19; D: -; J: TRBJ1-1; CDR3: CASSNPLLRTEAFF; DNA: TGTGCCAGTAGTAATCCTTTGCTGAGGACTGAAGCTTTCTTT
V: TRBV19; D: TRBD1; J: TRBJ1-4; CDR3: CASRDRAISTNEKLFF; DNA: TGTGCCAGCCGGGACAGGGCGATTTCAACTAATGAAAAACTGTTTTTT
V: TRBV4-1; D: -; J: TRBJ1-2; CDR3: CASSPLGGAYGYTF; DNA: TGCGCCAGCAGCCCGCTGGGGGGAGCCTATGGCTACACCTTC
V: TRBV18; D: -; J: TRBJ2-7; CDR3: CASSPRWDEQYF; DNA: TGTGCCAGCTCTCCGAGGTGGGACGAGCAGTACTTC